This T cell receptor beta chain was profiled in a study of cytomegalovirus exposure and HLA in healthy donors. Regarding the study as a whole: Being indistinguishable, some V segments were excluded, TRBV6-2 and TRBV6-3 among them. Fewer N-insertions (relative to the roughly 670-donor mean) were reportedly seen in an Asian-associated ancestry cluster in a later analysis.

The CDR3 contains 17 residues. The germline CDR1 and CDR2 sequences are LGHNA and YNFKEQ. Trimming pared 0 bases from V and 1 base from J, leaving 15 bases between. This PCR relied on a set of 60 Vbeta primers and 13 Jbeta primers. Produced via immunoSEQ multiplex PCR; TCRdb's table is partial and in-frame only. The sample lists 120,000 or so clones, approximately 87% occurring once. Comment on this clone: What it binds is unknown.

The TCR originated in a young man in good health and CMV-seropositive. Sequences were obtained from PBMCs. The V gene is TRBV4-2, the J gene TRBJ2-5; no clear D. CDR3 nucleotides: TGTGCCAGCAGCCAAGATAGAGGAAGCCTTGGCCAAGAGACCCAGTACTTC. It encodes CASSQDRGSLGQETQYF.